This record covers a single T cell receptor (beta chain). Its antigen is not known. V dropped 2 bases and J dropped 5; count of bases not matched to a gene: 5. The CDR3 is 15 residues long. CDR1 and CDR2 from the germline V gene are SGHRS and YFSETQ. The record originates from a study of cytomegalovirus exposure and HLA in healthy donors. Study-wide points: Immune exposure was documented only through CMV serostatus. Productive status was seen about 87% or about 30% of the time for most TCR beta V segments in an earlier analysis.

PCR amplification relied on 60 Vbeta primers (plus 13 Jbeta primers). Assay used: immunoSEQ multiplex PCR; TCRdb lists only in-frame clones, some missing. This sample has around 140,000 clones, with roughly three quarters found just once. The TCR sequence derives from a woman aged 55 to 70 in good health and CMV-seronegative. Input material: PBMCs. The chain combines TRBV5-1 with TRBJ2-3, with 10 bases matching TRBD2. The CDR3 region has the DNA TGCGCCAGCAGCTTCAGCGGGGGGGCTGAAGATACGCAGTATTTT. Its protein product is CASSFSGGAEDTQYF.